This is a list of T cell receptor beta chains from one sample in a study of T cell changes during pregnancy in multiple sclerosis. This table comes from immunoSEQ multiplex PCR, and its TCRdb copy is limited to in-frame clones, with some not included. The data contain tens of thousands of clones, around 92% of them singletons. Here the sequenced sample was CD4+ T cells from peripheral blood mononuclear cells, taken in the second trimester of pregnancy. The receptors originated from a female donor in good health, enrolled as a control in a pregnancy study. The CDR3 runs from the conserved cysteine through the conserved F or W. The D gene is left open where the match is weak. Part of the rows lack a size; the others show once, few, many or a class for expanded clones.

d_call j_call clone_size v_call cdr3_nt cdr3_aa
. TRBJ2-7 . TRBV18 TGTGCCAGCTCGTTCCAGGACTCCTACGAGCAGTACTTC CASSFQDSYEQYF
. TRBJ1-2 . TRBV30 TGTGCCTGGAGTGTATTGGCCCACTATGGCTACACCTTC CAWSVLAHYGYTF
. TRBJ1-5 . TRBV10-3 TGTGCCATCAGTGTTGGGCAGGAACAGCCCCAGCATTTT CAISVGQEQPQHF
. TRBJ2-7 . TRBV2 TGTGCCAGCAGTGCGGGGATAAGGTTTTACGAGCAGTACTTC CASSAGIRFYEQYF
TRBD1 TRBJ2-5 . TRBV7-9 TGTGCCAGCAGCTTGGGGGGACAGGGGGTAACCCAGTACTTC CASSLGGQGVTQYF
. TRBJ2-4 . TRBV19 TGTGCCAGTAGTCAAAACCGGGACTCTAAAAACATTCAGTACTTC CASSQNRDSKNIQYF
TRBD1 TRBJ2-3 few TRBV30 TGTGCCTGGAGCACGACAGGGTTCACAGATACGCAGTATTTT CAWSTTGFTDTQYF
. TRBJ2-1 once TRBV5-6 TGTGCAACCGGGACAAACAATGAGCAGTTCTTC CATGTNNEQFF
TRBD1 TRBJ2-7 few TRBV18 TGTGCCAGCTCACCAGGGACAGGGGGGTACGAGCAGTACTTC CASSPGTGGYEQYF
. TRBJ2-7 once TRBV25-1 TGTGCCAGCAGTGAAGCGGGGAGAGACCTCGAGCAGTACTTC CASSEAGRDLEQYF
. TRBJ2-1 . TRBV6-5 TGTGCCAGCAGTTACCCCGGTGAGCAGTTCTTC CASSYPGEQFF
TRBD1 TRBJ2-7 . TRBV28 TGTGCCAGCAGTCCCTCGGGACAGGGTCCCTACTACGAGCAGTACTTC CASSPSGQGPYYEQYF
. TRBJ2-5 . TRBV6-6 TGTGCCAGCGGAGGGCACGGGGAGACCCAGTACTTC CASGGHGETQYF
. TRBJ1-1 . TRBV2 TGTGCCAGCAGTGAGGCGGGGCCGAACACTGAAGCTTTCTTT CASSEAGPNTEAFF
. TRBJ1-3 . TRBV4-1 TGCGCCAGCAGCCAATCACCCCCAGGGAATAATGGAAACACCATATATTTT CASSQSPPGNNGNTIYF
TRBD2 TRBJ2-2 once TRBV7-3 TGTGCCAGCAGCCTTAACGGCGGGGGGTATTTCGGGGAGCTGTTTTTT CASSLNGGGYFGELFF
TRBD2 TRBJ2-3 . TRBV6-1 TGTGCCAGCAGCCGGACTAGTAGCACAGATACGCAGTATTTT CASSRTSSTDTQYF
TRBD1 TRBJ1-2 . TRBV29-1 TGCAGCGTTGAAGGGGATCGGACAGGGGGATATGGCTACACCTTC CSVEGDRTGGYGYTF
TRBD2 TRBJ2-5 . TRBV7-2 TGTGCCAGCAGCTTCTATAGCGGGGGCCTTCGGGGGGCCCAGTACTTC CASSFYSGGLRGAQYF
TRBD1 TRBJ1-5 . TRBV18 TGTGCCAGCTCACTGCAGCAGGGGGCTGATCAGCCCCAGCATTTT CASSLQQGADQPQHF
TRBD2 TRBJ2-1 . TRBV7-2 TGTGCCAGCAGCTTAGGACTAGCGGGAGCCAGTGAGCAGTTCTTC CASSLGLAGASEQFF
TRBD1 TRBJ2-7 . TRBV6-5 TGTGCCAGCAGTTCGCGACAGGGGAACGACGAGCAGTACTTC CASSSRQGNDEQYF
TRBD1 TRBJ2-1 . TRBV6-6 TGTGCCACCACGGACACCGGGACAGGTTCTTACAATGAGCAGTTCTTC CATTDTGTGSYNEQFF
TRBD2 TRBJ2-3 . TRBV18 TGTGCCAGCTCACCACAACCGGCGGGGGGTTCAGATACGCAGTATTTT CASSPQPAGGSDTQYF
. TRBJ2-3 . TRBV6-5 TGTGCCAGCAGTTACGGGGGGAGCACAGATACGCAGTATTTT CASSYGGSTDTQYF
. TRBJ2-2 . TRBV30 TGTGCCTGGAGTGTACTAGTTACCACCGGGGAGCTGTTTTTT CAWSVLVTTGELFF
TRBD1 TRBJ2-1 . TRBV11-1 TGTGCCAGCAGCACCAGGGACAGGGGGAACCACAATGAGCAGTTCTTC CASSTRDRGNHNEQFF
. TRBJ2-2 once TRBV2 TGTGCCAGCAGGCAGGGGGGAGCCGGGGAGCTGTTTTTT CASRQGGAGELFF
TRBD1 TRBJ1-1 . TRBV5-1 TGCGCCAGCACCCTGAGAGAGGGGGCGAACACTGAAGCTTTCTTT CASTLREGANTEAFF
TRBD2 TRBJ2-1 . TRBV5-4 TGTGCCAGCAGCTTGGGACTAGCGGGAAGTTACAATGAGCAGTTCTTC CASSLGLAGSYNEQFF
. TRBJ2-7 . TRBV6-5 TGTGCCAGCAGTTATGTTGGACTCACCTACGAGCAGTACTTC CASSYVGLTYEQYF
. TRBJ2-1 few TRBV25-1 TGTGCCAGCAGTAACCCCTCGGTGAAACTGTTCTTC CASSNPSVKLFF
. TRBJ1-3 . TRBV28 TGTGCCAGCAGTTCCTTGCGGGGACCCCTGGGGAACACCATATATTTT CASSSLRGPLGNTIYF
. TRBJ2-6 . TRBV7-3 TGTGCCAGCAGCTTAGAGCCCCTTGGGGCCAACGTCCTGACTTTC CASSLEPLGANVLTF
. TRBJ2-5 . TRBV7-2 TGTGCCAGCAAGCCCCAATTCGGGAGTGCCGAGACCCAGTACTTC CASKPQFGSAETQYF
. TRBJ1-3 . TRBV21-1 TGTGCCAGCAGCAAAAGCGCCGCTCCGGGCTCTGGAAACACCATATATTTT CASSKSAAPGSGNTIYF
. TRBJ1-1 . TRBV11-2 TGTGCCAGCAGACCTAGGGGGACAACTGAAGCTTTCTTT CASRPRGTTEAFF
. TRBJ2-1 . TRBV4-2 TGTGCCAGCAGCTCGACGATAGCGGAGAGCTCCTACAATGAGCAGTTCTTC CASSSTIAESSYNEQFF
. TRBJ2-3 . TRBV5-4 TGTGCCAGCAGCAGGGGGGGGGCAAGGACAGATACGCAGTATTTT CASSRGGARTDTQYF
TRBD1 TRBJ1-5 . TRBV5-6 TGTGCCAGCAGCCTCCAAGGACAGGGGGAAAGGCCCCAGCATTTT CASSLQGQGERPQHF
TRBD2 TRBJ2-3 once TRBV9 TGTGCCAGCAGCGTACAGGGCGGGAGGGTCTATACAGATACGCAGTATTTT CASSVQGGRVYTDTQYF
TRBD2 TRBJ2-3 . TRBV4-2 TGTGCCAGCAGCCCCGGGACTAGCGGCACCACAGATACGCAGTATTTT CASSPGTSGTTDTQYF
. TRBJ1-2 . TRBV7-9 TGTGCCAGCAGCTTAGTTGGGGGCGCCTTGGGTGGCTACACCTTC CASSLVGGALGGYTF
TRBD2 TRBJ2-4 . TRBV27 TGTGCCAGTAAGACTAGCGGGAGAGGGGGGACCAAAAACATTCAGTACTTC CASKTSGRGGTKNIQYF
. TRBJ2-7 . TRBV5-1 TGCGCCAGCAGAGGGGGGGTTTCAGGCTACGAGCAGTACTTC CASRGGVSGYEQYF
. TRBJ2-7 . TRBV2 TGTGCCAGCACGGGGGCAGGACAGGTTCGCTACGAGCAGTACTTC CASTGAGQVRYEQYF
TRBD2 TRBJ2-7 . TRBV18 TGTGCCAGCTCAGACTCCGGGACTAGCGGGGGGGCCGGGACCTACGAGCAGTACTTC CASSDSGTSGGAGTYEQYF
. TRBJ1-5 . TRBV19 TGTGCCAGTAGTATAGAGAGAGGGCAGGGCAATCAGCCCCAGCATTTT CASSIERGQGNQPQHF
. TRBJ1-4 . TRBV19 TGTGCCAGTAGTATGGTGCGAGCAACTAATGAAAAACTGTTTTTT CASSMVRATNEKLFF
. TRBJ2-7 . TRBV7-6 TGTGCCAGCAGCCGGGGGGCCGGGACCCTACTTTACGAGCAGTACTTC CASSRGAGTLLYEQYF
. TRBJ2-7 . TRBV18 TGTGCCAGCTCACCACAACAGGGCGGTACCTACGAGCAGTACTTC CASSPQQGGTYEQYF
. TRBJ1-2 few TRBV20-1 TGCAGTGCTAGTTACGGTGGCTACACCTTC CSASYGGYTF
. TRBJ1-1 . TRBV9 TGTGCCAGCAGCGTTGGACAGCCGAACACTGAAGCTTTCTTT CASSVGQPNTEAFF
. TRBJ2-7 . TRBV29-1 TGCAGCGTCCGCGGAGGGGGCATAAGAATCTACGAGCAGTACTTC CSVRGGGIRIYEQYF
. TRBJ1-3 . TRBV7-3 TGTGCCAGCAGCCAGACAGGTCCGGCCTCTGGAAACACCATATATTTT CASSQTGPASGNTIYF
. TRBJ2-1 . TRBV5-1 TGCGCCACAAGGGAGCCGTCCTACAATGAGCAGTTCTTC CATREPSYNEQFF
. TRBJ1-3 . TRBV5-8 TGTGCCAGCAGCCGTGGCCAAGGGGACACCATATATTTT CASSRGQGDTIYF